This TCR beta chain is drawn from a study of cytomegalovirus exposure and HLA in healthy donors. Whole-study results and caveats: Later analysis identified several of the most significant clusters that appeared linked to common viral pathogens. Rare sequences made up most TCRs, while some public TCRs were found in many donors. As a later analysis revealed, the rate of TCR association differed by HLA locus, with DRB1 most and HLA-C fewest.

A note on this clone: Its antigen remains unknown.

The PCR made use of 60 Vbeta and 13 Jbeta primers. Clones were sequenced by immunoSEQ multiplex PCR, and TCRdb holds only the in-frame ones, with some missing. The repertoire holds some 140,000 clones, with roughly three quarters as singletons. The sequenced sample was PBMCs. The clonotype originates from a man aged 25 to 40 in good health and CMV-seropositive.

CDR3 region: CASSWGQGARELFF. CDR3 coding DNA: TGTGCCAGCAGTTGGGGACAGGGGGCTAGGGAGCTGTTTTTT. V is TRBV27 and J is TRBJ2-2, with 12 bases lining up with TRBD1. The CDR3 runs to 14 residues. The V gene's germline CDR1 is MNHEY and CDR2 SMNVEV (reference sequence). Germline trimming cut 4 bases from V and 9 bases from J; bases unmatched to any gene: 3.